Below are 8 T cell receptor beta chains sequenced from a single sample in a study of cytomegalovirus exposure and HLA in healthy donors. Amplification used 60 Vbeta primers and 13 Jbeta primers. The protocol was immunoSEQ multiplex PCR, while the TCRdb copy is restricted to in-frame clones and leaves out a portion. Here the sample spans some 150,000 clones, about 80% being singletons. Sequences were obtained from PBMCs. These receptors were taken from a man aged 40-55 years in good health and CMV-seropositive.

This chain uses TRBV16 with TRBJ1-1; 8 nucleotides align to TRBD1. The CDR3 spans 18 residues. In germline, CDR1 is KGHSY, CDR2 FQNENV. J gave up 0 bases and V 4 bases, and 13 bases lay outside the gene matches. The CDR3 DNA reads as TGTGCCAGCAGCCCATCCTTTGAACAGGGGGTAATGAACACTGAAGCTTTCTTT. Its protein product is CASSPSFEQGVMNTEAFF.

The chain uses TRBV5-1 and TRBJ2-1; 13 positions agree with TRBD2. This CDR3 region has 16 residues. Germline V lookup: CDR1 SGHRS, CDR2 YFSETQ. Trimming took 0 bases from V and 7 from J; bases not matched to a gene: 4. In DNA, the CDR3 is TGCGCCAGCAGCTTGGGGACTAGCGGGAGTGCGAATGAGCAGTTCTTC. This sequence encodes CASSLGTSGSANEQFF.

CDR3 protein: CASSLESGGSNEQFF. The CDR3 region has the DNA TGTGCCAGCAGCTTAGAGAGCGGGGGCTCCAATGAGCAGTTCTTC. The chain recombines TRBV7-2 with TRBJ2-1, with 8 nucleotides matching TRBD2. This CDR3 spans 15 amino acids. The germline gives CDR1 SGHTA, CDR2 FQGNSA. J was trimmed by 6 bases and V by 1 base; bases with no gene match: 5.

V gene TRBV7-8 combines with J gene TRBJ1-1; possible D gene TRBD1, 5 bases. The CDR3 contains 13 residues. Trimming shortened V by 2 bases and J by 4 bases, and 8 bases separated the two germline ends. The V gene's germline CDR1 is SGHVS and CDR2 FQNEAQ. The CDR3 coding sequence is TGTGCCAGCAGCTTACTCCAGGGCACTGAAGCTTTCTTT. Protein: CASSLLQGTEAFF. The complete variable domain, with remaining parts taken from reference TRBV7-8 and TRBJ1-1, reads GAGVSQSPRYKVAKRGQDVALRCDPISGHVSLFWYQQALGQGPEFLTYFQNEAQLDKSGLPSDRFFAERPEGSVSTLKIQRTQQEDSAVYLCASSLLQGTEAFFGQGTRLTVV.

The V and J genes are TRBV4-1 and TRBJ1-2; unclear D gene. V lost 5 bases to trimming and J lost 0 bases, with 13 bases between them. The germline V gene encodes CDR1 MGHRA and CDR2 YSYEKL. This CDR3 has 15 residues. In DNA form, the CDR3 reads TGCGCCAGCAGCACCCACAGAAGATCTAACTATGGCTACACCTTC. Encoded protein: CASSTHRRSNYGYTF.

The chain combines TRBV11-2 with TRBJ1-4; D ambiguous. V shed 5 bases and J shed 4 bases, with 11 bases lying between them. The CDR3 is 14 amino acids. CDR1 SGHAT and CDR2 FQNNGV come from the germline V gene. The CDR3 DNA follows: TGTGCCAGCAGCCCCGAACTTGGTAATGAAAAACTGTTTTTT. Protein: CASSPELGNEKLFF.

This clone was counted once. The V and J genes are TRBV4-1 and TRBJ2-7, with D perhaps TRBD1 (6 bases). V was trimmed by 4 bases and J by 3 bases, leaving 10 bases between them. The CDR3 has 13 residues. The germline CDR1 and CDR2 sequences are MGHRA and YSYEKL. The CDR3 DNA follows: TGCGCCAGCAGCCGCGACAGGTACTACGAGCAGTACTTC. It codes for CASSRDRYYEQYF.

The chain has TRBV4-3 and TRBJ2-7, with D hard to call. CDR1 and CDR2 (germline): LGHNA, YSLEER. The ends were cut back, 0 bases at V and 0 bases at J, with 12 bases in the middle. The length of the CDR3 is 16 residues. CDR3 coding DNA: TGCGCCAGCAGCCAAGATTCCCGTGCCAGCTCCTACGAGCAGTACTTC. Translated, it gives CASSQDSRASSYEQYF.